This record concerns one T cell receptor (beta chain) sequence. The target of this receptor is not known. The record has no base qualities; no much larger clone is one base away. Graves' hyperthyroidism was defined as stable when no progression to ophthalmopathy occurred over 18 months of follow-up. Hyperthyroidism patients were newly diagnosed, had a disease duration of under 2 months, and were aged 18 to 65 years. Any patient with an uncontrolled infection, another autoimmune disease, pregnancy or lactation was excluded. Diagnoses were established on the basis of clinical symptoms, serum thyroxine and TRAb, thyroid ultrasound, and orbital computed tomography. PBMCs were separated from over 9 ml of fresh peripheral blood using Ficoll-Paque density gradient centrifugation. Total RNA was extracted with Trizol reagent, and quality was checked on an Agilent 2100 Bioanalyzer. The TCR beta CDR3 regions were amplified from the RNA transcripts. A first-round RT-PCR of the TCR CDR3 used the HTBI primer set with the Qiagen OneStep RT-PCR kit. The libraries were constructed in a second round of multiplex PCR and then size-selected and purified. The libraries were sequenced on an Illumina HiSeq2000 using paired-end 100 bp reads. Per the original workflow: Raw data were processed with SOAPnuke, discarding reads with adapters, uncalled bases, mean Phred below 15, or no exact constant-primer or identifier match. COPE v1.2.5 was used to merge high-quality paired reads, and clonotypes were defined as unique nucleotide sequences. Clonotypes were aligned to IMGT TRBV, TRBD and TRBJ reference segments using MiTCR v1.1. The analysis was restricted to V-J combinations with a frequency above 0.0001, which together covered approximately 99% of the repertoires. The TCS score was defined as the ratio of F50 (clonal expansion) to E x V (chaos), calculated using BLOSUM62-based TCRdist between CDR3 peptides within each V-J. Welch's t-statistics and random forest reduced roughly 540 V-J features to 13, which were used in a naive Bayes classifier (R e1071). TCRdb reworked the public reads: Q25 trimming with fastp, MiXCR clone assembly, productive beta chains retained. When rows share a CDR3 protein, they turn into one entry using the most common DNA and genes. The V and J calls and clone size are TCRdb's, not the authors'. Within this sample are fewer than 400,000 distinct CDR3 sequences, with about 25% of them counted one time only. The top ten clonotypes cover roughly 80% of the sample.

Spanning cysteine to phenylalanine, the CDR3 consists of 13 amino acids. Of the read, only the CDR3 DNA is kept; its 39 bases are in frame from base 1. Looking up the germline V gene yields CDR1 SQVTM and CDR2 ANQGSEA. The V end loses 5 bases and the J end loses 3 bases, and a stretch of 13 bases separates them. The data stem from a study of T cells in Graves' hyperthyroidism and ophthalmopathy (dated by TCRdb to about 2019). Background for the entire study: Peripheral blood was collected at initial diagnosis, before any treatment. The 75 to 100 discovery patients were divided at random into training and test sets in a 7:3 ratio. To identify TCR V-J signatures that set the groups apart, the researchers used a discovery cohort of about a hundred patients, made up of roughly 45 with Graves' ophthalmopathy and 57 with stable Graves' hyperthyroidism. Prospective prediction of ophthalmopathy was tested in an independent validation cohort of under 20 hyperthyroidism patients and 17 patients who later progressed to ophthalmopathy. Following sampling, methimazole starting at 30 mg daily was given to hyperthyroidism patients, and high-dose intravenous methylprednisolone was given to ophthalmopathy patients. The study also compared thyroid tissue and blood T-cell repertoires from five or six Graves' hyperthyroidism patients. TCR Vbeta CDR3 sequencing of 135 peripheral blood samples (43 ophthalmopathy, approximately 80 hyperthyroidism and some 17 progressor patients) is reported in the paper.

Study-level results and caveats: Most expanded thyroid clonotypes (frequency above 0.001) were also detected in blood, suggesting blood repertoires may reflect thyroid immune responses. No statistical method was used to fix the sample size in advance, and group allocation was not hidden from the investigators. In validation, progression to ophthalmopathy was predicted by the model with nearly 71% sensitivity and roughly 76% specificity, a median of about 6.4 months before onset. A 13 V-J signature model separated ophthalmopathy from stable hyperthyroidism, with 87.88% sensitivity and 81.08% specificity in cross-validation and 80%/75% in testing.

Material for sequencing was blood. The TCR comes from a man in his fifties or sixties with Graves' hyperthyroidism. In this chain, TRBV29-1 is recombined with TRBJ1-1, with the D gene too uncertain to name. The DNA sequence is given as TGCAGCGTTTCCCGTGGGAGGGACACTGAAGCTTTCTTT. It codes for CSVSRGRDTEAFF.